Each of the 9 T cell receptor beta chains below was sequenced from the same sample in a study of tissue T cells after allogeneic stem cell transplantation (dated by TCRdb to between 2021 and 2023). This sample's time point label indicates: mouse harvest day 14 after allogeneic transplant. Mouse grafts consisting of 10^7 T-cell-depleted bone marrow cells combined with 10^6 splenic CD5+ T cells were administered by tail vein injection. Library construction relied on the immunoSEQ multiplex PCR assay. TCRdb limited this immuneACCESS table to in-frame rearrangements with V and J called. A share of clones is missing; checked studies link under half to unresolved V genes, and the rest is unexplained. A total of fewer than 10,000 clones appear in this sample, around 34% of them only once. Over 2.5% of the sample belongs to the ten largest clones. Specimen: skin. Receptor source: a female BALB/c mouse given C57BL/6 T cells with graft-versus-host disease after an allogeneic hematopoietic cell transplant.

On this clone: Any gene name here is a mouse gene name. The covered CDR3 bases are TGTGGTGCTAGGGGGACAGGGGAAGACACCCAGTAC. It is translated as CGARGTGEDTQY. The whole CDR3 region reads CGARGTGEDTQYF. The V gene is TRBV20, the J gene TRBJ2-5, with TRBD1 identical over 9 bases. Sequencing ends 1 residue short of the CDR3 end; the germline J gene provides the rest. CDR1 is GFQATS and CDR2 is STVNSAI in the germline V gene. This CDR3 is 13 amino acids long. V shed 1 base, J shed 4 bases, and the junction held 0 bases outside the gene matches.

About this clone: Genes and germline come from the mouse. The CDR3 end is not reached by the read, which stops 1 residue before it; the germline J gene fills it in. The chain carries TRBV2 and TRBJ2-5; 7 bases fit TRBD2. The CDR3 totals 14 residues. The V gene end was trimmed by 2 bases and the J gene end by 1 base; junction bases not matched to a gene: 0. Germline CDR1 is LGHNA and CDR2 is YSYQKL. CDR3 residues: CASSQWGDQDTQYF. CDR3 bases read: TGTGCCAGCAGCCAATGGGGGGACCAAGACACCCAGTAC.

Regarding this clone: Each gene name is a mouse one. The missing CDR3 end, 1 residue past where the read stops, is filled in from the germline J gene. The V call is TRBV26, the J call TRBJ2-5, with 11 positions matching TRBD1. The V gene's germline CDR1 is KGHPV and CDR2 FQNQEV (reference sequence). Trimming removed 4 bases from V and 8 bases from J; junction bases left unmatched: 2. The CDR3 loop spans 13 amino acids. CDR3 amino acids: CASSRDRGATQYF. CDR3 bases read: TGTGCCAGCAGTCGGGACAGGGGGGCCACCCAGTAC.

With regard to this clone: The germline and genes are mouse ones. The CDR3 goes on 1 residue after the read ends, and that part is filled in from the germline J gene. The rearrangement uses TRBV26 and TRBJ2-3, with D unclear. The V and J ends lost 3 bases and 0 bases respectively, with 4 bases between them. CDR1 and CDR2 from the germline V gene are KGHPV and FQNQEV (reference sequence). This CDR3 spans 13 amino acids. The sequenced CDR3 bases are TGTGCCAGCAGTCTCCAAAGTGCAGAAACGCTGTAT. It specifies CASSLQSAETLY. The whole CDR3 protein is CASSLQSAETLYF.

Comment on this clone: Each gene name is a mouse one. The CDR3 end lies 1 residue beyond the end of the read and is filled in from the germline J gene. The rearrangement links TRBV26 to TRBJ1-1; the D gene is possibly TRBD1 (6 bases). The V end was cut by 6 bases, the J end by 1 base, with 6 bases between. Looked up from germline, CDR1 is KGHPV and CDR2 is FQNQEV (reference sequence). The CDR3 is 12 residues long. The CDR3 region is CASRDRNTEVFF. The sequenced CDR3 bases are TGTGCCAGCAGGGACAGAAACACAGAAGTCTTC.

As to this clone: Mouse gene names and germline throughout. From the germline J gene comes the end of the CDR3, since the read stops 1 residue before it. V usage is TRBV29 and J usage is TRBJ1-2, with TRBD1 identical over 10 bases. V gave up 5 bases and J gave up 2 bases; unmatched junction bases: 2. This CDR3 is 14 amino acids long. The germline V gene encodes CDR1 MSHET and CDR2 SYDVDS. CDR3 sequence: CASSPGQGNSDYTF. The CDR3 bases that were read are TGTGCTAGCAGTCCGGGACAGGGGAACTCCGACTACACC.

By proportion, this clone is medium-sized (0.01 to 0.1%). The gene names here belong to mouse. The CDR3 end lies 1 residue beyond the end of the read and is filled in from the germline J gene. This sequence joins TRBV26 and TRBJ1-3, with D tentatively TRBD1 (5 bases). The CDR3 spans 13 residues. Germline loops: CDR1 KGHPV, CDR2 FQNQEV (reference sequence). V was clipped by 4 bases and J by 7 bases, with 11 bases between them. The CDR3 protein is CASSPQGLNTLYF. CDR3 DNA (partial): TGTGCCAGCAGTCCCCAGGGTCTGAATACGCTCTAT.

By its share, this clone is medium-sized (0.01 to 0.1%). Gene names follow the mouse nomenclature. The read terminates 1 residue ahead of where the CDR3 ends, so the germline J gene completes it. The chain combines TRBV26 with TRBJ2-7, with D unclear. V lost 4 bases and J 4 bases, leaving 5 bases between the germline ends. Germline V lookup: CDR1 KGHPV, CDR2 FQNQEV (reference sequence). The CDR3 extends over 11 amino acids. Incomplete CDR3 DNA: TGTGCCAGCAGTCGCGGGTATGAACAGTAC. Its translation is CASSRGYEQY. The whole CDR3 protein reads CASSRGYEQYF.

Concerning this clone itself: Gene names denote mouse genes. The CDR3 end lies 1 residue beyond the end of the read and is filled in from the germline J gene. This chain joins TRBV16 and TRBJ2-7; a possible D gene is TRBD2 (6 bases). Trimming pared 2 bases from V and 4 bases from J, leaving 12 bases between. This CDR3 region has 14 residues. Looked up from germline, CDR1 is SGHSA and CDR2 is FRNQAP. This CDR3 is CASSLWGGGYEQYF. The sequenced CDR3 bases are TGTGCAAGCAGCTTATGGGGTGGGGGTTATGAACAGTAC.